This TCR beta chain is drawn from a study of blood T cell repertoires in COVID-19. This CDR3 comprises 16 residues. The germline V gene encodes CDR1 SGHKS and CDR2 YYEKEE (reference sequence). The J segment lost 2 bases and the V segment lost 0 bases, leaving 4 bases of the junction unmatched. In the original processing: Researchers report that nucleated cell counts were estimated from reference gene primer amplification. This table comes from immunoSEQ multiplex PCR, and its TCRdb copy is limited to in-frame clones, with some not included. V, J and clone size are those of that table, while D and trimming were read from the DNA. In the table there are about 53,000 clones, roughly 87% of which are singletons.

The material sequenced was peripheral blood. The source is a man aged 55 to 69 with active COVID-19. The chain joins TRBV5-5 to TRBJ2-1, with TRBD1 matching over 8 bases. The CDR3 DNA follows: TGTGCCAGCAGCTTGGTAGGGACAGGAACCTACAATGAGCAGTTCTTC. It specifies CASSLVGTGTYNEQFF.